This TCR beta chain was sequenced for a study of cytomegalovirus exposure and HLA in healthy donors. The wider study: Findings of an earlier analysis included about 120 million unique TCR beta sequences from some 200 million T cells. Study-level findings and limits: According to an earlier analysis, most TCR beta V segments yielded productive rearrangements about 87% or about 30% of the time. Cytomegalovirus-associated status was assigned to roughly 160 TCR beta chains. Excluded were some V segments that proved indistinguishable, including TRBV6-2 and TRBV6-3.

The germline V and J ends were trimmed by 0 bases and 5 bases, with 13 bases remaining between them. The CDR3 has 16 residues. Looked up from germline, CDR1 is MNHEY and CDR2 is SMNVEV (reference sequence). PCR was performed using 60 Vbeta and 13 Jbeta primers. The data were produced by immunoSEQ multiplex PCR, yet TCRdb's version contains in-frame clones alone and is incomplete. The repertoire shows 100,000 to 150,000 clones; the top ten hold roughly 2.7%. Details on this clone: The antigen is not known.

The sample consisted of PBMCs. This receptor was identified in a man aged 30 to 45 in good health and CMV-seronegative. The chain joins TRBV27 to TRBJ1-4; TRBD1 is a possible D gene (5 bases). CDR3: CASSLSYVRTNEKLFF. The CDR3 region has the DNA TGTGCCAGCAGTTTATCGTATGTGCGGACAAATGAAAAACTGTTTTTT.